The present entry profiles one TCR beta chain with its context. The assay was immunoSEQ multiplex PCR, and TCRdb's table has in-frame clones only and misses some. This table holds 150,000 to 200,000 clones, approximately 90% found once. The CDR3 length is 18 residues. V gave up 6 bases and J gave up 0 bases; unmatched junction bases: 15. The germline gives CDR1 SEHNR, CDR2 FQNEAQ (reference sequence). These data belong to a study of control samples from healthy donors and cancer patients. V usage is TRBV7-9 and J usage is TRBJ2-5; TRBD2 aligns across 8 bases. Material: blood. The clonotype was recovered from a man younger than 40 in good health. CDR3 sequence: CASSPPFAGTRDQETQYF. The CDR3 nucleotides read TGTGCCAGCAGTCCACCATTTGCCGGGACTAGGGACCAAGAGACCCAGTACTTC.